This T cell receptor beta chain originates from a study of blood T cell repertoires in COVID-19. About the study: Sample material is recorded as cDNA or gDNA derived from T cells, B-cell-depleted T cells, or PBMCs.

The CDR3 runs to 12 residues. Trimming shortened V by 7 bases and J by 8 bases, and 14 bases separated the two germline ends. The germline CDR1 and CDR2 sequences are MDHEN and SYDVKM. TCRdb's copy holds only in-frame clones and misses some; the assay was immunoSEQ multiplex PCR. The data contain over 150,000 clones, more than 75% of them singletons. The TCR sequence derives from a woman between 55 and 75 years old with COVID-19, enrolled during active disease. The rearrangement uses TRBV28 and TRBJ1-2; TRBD1 is a possible D gene (5 bases). Material for sequencing was peripheral blood. The CDR3 spells CASTLDRGGYTF. The CDR3 coding sequence is TGTGCCAGCACCCTAGATAGGGGAGGCTACACCTTC.